The 31 T cell receptor beta chains below all came from one sample that was sequenced in a study of shared clonotypes between healthy human individuals. The method was immunoSEQ multiplex PCR; TCRdb's version includes in-frame clones alone and lacks a portion of them. The table has around 2.1 million clones, about 93% seen once. CD45RO negativity and positive selection for CCR7 defined naive CD8 cells, a population that excluded terminally differentiated effector memory CD45RA+ cells. The source material was naive CD8+ T cells from PBMCs. The receptors come from a man aged 18-30 years in good health. Some clones in this sample may be carry-over from other donors' samples.

The chain links TRBV7-3 to TRBJ2-1; no firm D call. The CDR3 contains 13 residues. Trimming stripped 4 bases from V and 8 bases from J, with 12 bases between. The germline CDR1 and CDR2 sequences are SGHTA and FQGTGA. Here the CDR3 DNA reads TGTGCCAGCAGCTCCCGTATGTGGGATGAGCAGTTCTTC. Encoded protein: CASSSRMWDEQFF.

This clone was seen just once. This rearrangement joins TRBV13 to TRBJ2-5; TRBD2 matches 9 bases. The V gene's germline CDR1 is PRHDT and CDR2 FYEKMQ (reference sequence). J gave up 0 bases and V 0 bases, and 11 bases lay outside the gene matches. The CDR3 loop spans 19 amino acids. CDR3 in amino acids: CASSLGTGAGGWYQETQYF. The CDR3 nucleotides are TGTGCCAGCAGCTTAGGTACGGGAGCGGGAGGCTGGTACCAAGAGACCCAGTACTTC.

The chain is built from TRBV9 and TRBJ2-5, with 10 bases identical to TRBD1. The V gene end was trimmed by 5 bases and the J gene end by 5 bases; junction bases not matched to a gene: 6. The length of the CDR3 is 14 residues. Germline V CDR1 and CDR2: SGDLS, YYNGEE. The CDR3 nucleotides are TGTGCCAGCAGTCCGACAGGGGGCGGCGAGACCCAGTACTTC. Its protein product is CASSPTGGGETQYF. Based on the CDR3 plus reference TRBV9 and TRBJ2-5, the full variable domain is DSGVTQTPKHLITATGQRVTLRCSPRSGDLSVYWYQQSLDQGLQFLIQYYNGEERAKGNILERFSAQQFPDLHSELNLSSLELGDSALYFCASSPTGGGETQYFGPGTRLLVL.

This chain uses TRBV29-1 with TRBJ2-2, with D perhaps TRBD2 (5 bases). The CDR3 contains 15 residues. The V gene's germline CDR1 is SQVTM and CDR2 ANQGSEA. Between the trimmed V and J ends, which lost 4 bases and 6 bases, there was a span of 18 bases. The CDR3 protein is CSVGVTREMPGELFF. CDR3 nucleotide sequence: TGCAGCGTTGGGGTAACTAGAGAAATGCCCGGGGAGCTGTTTTTT.

The chain joins TRBV30 to TRBJ1-2; unclear D gene. The CDR3 is made up of 15 amino acids. CDR1 is GTSNPN and CDR2 is SVGIG in the germline V gene (reference sequence). The V end was cut by 7 bases, the J end by 4 bases, with 22 bases between. The CDR3 loop reads CAYHDRAGDFYGYTF. In DNA, the CDR3 is TGTGCCTACCATGACCGGGCAGGAGATTTCTATGGCTACACCTTC.

This clone was found once. The rearrangement links TRBV6-5 to TRBJ2-7, with D possibly being TRBD1 (6 bases). V lost 2 bases to trimming and J lost 3 bases, with 8 bases between them. The CDR3 has 13 amino acids. The germline CDR1 and CDR2 sequences are MNHEY and SVGAGI. CDR3 DNA sequence: TGTGCCAGCAGTTACCAGGACAGCTACGAGCAGTACTTC. As protein: CASSYQDSYEQYF.

The chain joins TRBV27 to TRBJ2-7; D might be TRBD2 (6 bases). The germline CDR1 and CDR2 sequences are MNHEY and SMNVEV (reference sequence). V was shortened by 3 bases and J by 2 bases, with 14 bases between the two germline ends. The CDR3 sequence is 15 residues long. This CDR3 reads CASSFAGGVTYEQYF. CDR3 bases: TGTGCCAGCAGTTTTGCTGGCGGGGTAACCTACGAGCAGTACTTC.

The chain employs TRBV29-1 and TRBJ1-2; D is undetermined. The CDR3 extends over 13 amino acids. The V end lost 4 bases, the J end lost 3 bases, and 12 bases lay between the germline ends. Per germline, CDR1 SQVTM and CDR2 ANQGSEA. The CDR3 loop is CSVVGFEDYGYTF. CDR3 bases: TGCAGCGTTGTCGGCTTCGAGGACTATGGCTACACCTTC.

The V gene is TRBV7-8, the J gene TRBJ2-1; D call uncertain. Germline V lookup: CDR1 SGHVS, CDR2 FQNEAQ. The CDR3 sequence is 15 residues long. V was shortened by 1 base and J by 0 bases, with 7 bases between the two germline ends. The CDR3 is CASSLGVSSYNEQFF. For the CDR3, the DNA is TGTGCCAGCAGCTTAGGGGTAAGCTCCTACAATGAGCAGTTCTTC.

This clone appeared once. Other DNA sequences of this sample code for an identical CDR3. The V and J genes are TRBV19 and TRBJ2-7, with 8 bases lining up with TRBD2. This CDR3 is built from 13 residues. V was pared by 6 bases and J by 2 bases, with 3 bases of the junction left unmatched. Germline assignment: CDR1 LNHDA and CDR2 SQIVND (reference sequence). In DNA form, the CDR3 reads TGTGCCAGTAGAACTAGCGGAGCCTACGAGCAGTACTTC. Translating gives CASRTSGAYEQYF.

The CDR3 reads CASSLIYGTGGGPPYEQYF. CDR3 nucleotide sequence: TGTGCCAGCAGTTTAATTTATGGGACAGGGGGCGGTCCGCCCTACGAGCAGTACTTC. This chain joins TRBV27 and TRBJ2-7; 12 nucleotides align to TRBD1. The CDR3 contains 19 residues. Losses at the gene ends were 2 bases for V and 2 bases for J; bases not matched to a gene: 13. Germline-derived CDR1 and CDR2 are MNHEY and SMNVEV (reference sequence).

This chain joins TRBV6-5 and TRBJ2-7; maybe TRBD1 (6 bases). Germline loops: CDR1 MNHEY, CDR2 SVGAGI. The CDR3 sequence is 14 residues long. V lost 5 bases and J lost 4, with 15 bases in between. The CDR3 nucleotides read TGTGCCAGCAGTCCGTACAGGGCCAAATACGAGCAGTACTTC. Translating it yields CASSPYRAKYEQYF.

The chain couples TRBV2 to TRBJ1-3; D unclear. CDR1 SNHLY and CDR2 FYNNEI come from the germline V gene. V was clipped by 2 bases and J by 0 bases, with 8 bases between them. The CDR3 contains 15 residues. CDR3 nucleotide sequence: TGTGCCAGCAGTGAATTGGCAACCTCTGGAAACACCATATATTTT. Its protein product is CASSELATSGNTIYF.

V is TRBV27 and J is TRBJ2-2; D is unclear. The germline CDR1 and CDR2 sequences are MNHEY and SMNVEV (reference sequence). This CDR3 contains 14 residues. V lost 1 base, J lost 6 bases, and 9 bases lay in between. CDR3 sequence (DNA): TGTGCCAGCAGTTTATGGTCACGAGCCGGGGAGCTGTTTTTT. Its translation is CASSLWSRAGELFF.

The chain is built from TRBV28 and TRBJ1-3; D is undetermined. Germline lookup yields CDR1 MDHEN and CDR2 SYDVKM. This CDR3 contains 11 residues. V lost 6 bases and J lost 3, with 3 bases in between. This CDR3 is CASSYGNTIYF. The CDR3 DNA reads TGTGCCAGCAGCTATGGAAACACCATATATTTT. Looking up the rest from reference TRBV28 and TRBJ1-3 gives the full variable domain: DVKVTQSSRYLVKRTGEKVFLECVQDMDHENMFWYRQDPGLGLRLIYFSYDVKMKEKGDIPEGYSVSREKKERFSLILESASTNQTSMYLCASSYGNTIYFGEGSWLTVV.

The genes are TRBV5-5 and TRBJ1-2; 7 bases match TRBD1. Germline V gene lookup returns CDR1 SGHKS and CDR2 YYEKEE (reference sequence). J gave up 4 bases and V 2 bases, and 5 bases lay outside the gene matches. This CDR3 comprises 14 residues. The CDR3 loop reads CASSLAQGGYGYTF. CDR3 bases: TGTGCCAGCAGCTTAGCCCAGGGGGGCTATGGCTACACCTTC.

The CDR3 is CASSVSIPHEQFF. The CDR3 DNA sequence: TGTGCCAGCAGCGTTTCGATCCCCCATGAGCAGTTCTTC. V usage is TRBV5-6 and J usage is TRBJ2-1; D is unresolved. The CDR3 totals 13 residues. The germline V gene has CDR1 SGHDT and CDR2 YYEEEE. Trimming removed 4 bases at V and 8 bases at J, with 13 bases between.

The chain uses TRBV7-9 and TRBJ2-4; the D is unclear. Germline values: CDR1 SEHNR, CDR2 FQNEAQ (reference sequence). This CDR3 has 14 amino acids. Trimming removed 1 base from V and 3 bases from J, with 7 bases in between. The CDR3 region has the DNA TGTGCCAGCAGCTTAGGGGGTGTCAAAAACATTCAGTACTTC. Its translation: CASSLGGVKNIQYF.

The chain uses TRBV4-3 and TRBJ2-3; 11 bases align to TRBD2. With 0 bases clipped from V and 2 bases from J, the junction kept 4 bases outside the gene matches. The CDR3 totals 17 residues. Germline assignment: CDR1 LGHNA and CDR2 YSLEER. In DNA, the CDR3 is TGCGCCAGCAGCCAAGAGCCTAGCGGGAGGACCACAGATACGCAGTATTTT. Protein product: CASSQEPSGRTTDTQYF.

The J gene is TRBJ2-2, the V gene TRBV10-3; 7 bases map to TRBD2. After removal of 3 bases from V and 4 bases from J, the junction contained 11 bases not matched to a gene. The germline V gene encodes CDR1 ENHRY and CDR2 SYGVKD. CDR3 length: 17 residues. The DNA for the CDR3 is TGTGCCATCAGTGAAATGTTTGCGGGAGCCGGCACCGGGGAGCTGTTTTTT. It encodes CAISEMFAGAGTGELFF.

This clone was seen a single time. The rearrangement links TRBV11-2 to TRBJ2-3; D might be TRBD1 or TRBD2, each matching 5 bases. The CDR3 contains 17 residues. Germline-derived CDR1 and CDR2 are SGHAT and FQNNGV. Trimming left V 1 base short and J 4 bases short, with 18 bases between. CDR3 bases: TGTGCCAGCAGCTTAGTAGGTGGGGGTTTTAGGGCAGATACGCAGTATTTT. Its translation is CASSLVGGGFRADTQYF.

The chain uses TRBV28 and TRBJ2-7, with 7 bases identical to TRBD2. J was trimmed by 1 base and V by 4 bases; bases with no gene match: 4. The V gene's germline CDR1 is MDHEN and CDR2 SYDVKM. This CDR3 is 14 amino acids long. The CDR3 DNA follows: TGTGCCAGCAGTTCCGGACTAGAATCCTACGAGCAGTACTTC. It is translated as CASSSGLESYEQYF.

This clone was observed a few times. The V call is TRBV10-3, the J call TRBJ2-7; 8 bases match TRBD1. V was pared by 4 bases and J by 1 base, with 12 bases of the junction left unmatched. Germline lookup yields CDR1 ENHRY and CDR2 SYGVKD. The length of the CDR3 is 17 residues. CDR3 loop: CAISAPMTGDKSYEQYF. The DNA of the CDR3 is TGTGCCATCAGTGCACCTATGACAGGGGACAAATCCTACGAGCAGTACTTC.

The genes are TRBV18 and TRBJ1-1, with D hard to call. Per the germline V gene, CDR1 is KGHSH and CDR2 is LQKENI. The CDR3 has 15 residues. V lost 3 bases and J 0 bases, leaving 11 bases between the germline ends. CDR3 region: CASSPAGIMNTEAFF. The CDR3 DNA sequence: TGTGCCAGCTCACCGGCAGGCATTATGAACACTGAAGCTTTCTTT.

The genes are TRBV11-2 and TRBJ2-7; TRBD1 agrees at 8 bases. The germline V gene has CDR1 SGHAT and CDR2 FQNNGV. This CDR3 is built from 16 residues. Trimming cost V 4 bases and J 0 bases; bases outside gene matches: 8. The CDR3: CASSSRTGTASYEQYF. Here the CDR3 DNA reads TGTGCCAGCAGCTCCCGGACAGGGACGGCCTCCTACGAGCAGTACTTC. Full variable domain (remainder filled in from reference TRBV11-2 and TRBJ2-7): EAGVAQSPRYKIIEKRQSVAFWCNPISGHATLYWYQQILGQGPKLLIQFQNNGVVDDSQLPKDRFSAERLKGVDSTLKIQPAKLEDSAVYLCASSSRTGTASYEQYFGPGTRLTVT.

V gene TRBV10-3 combines with J gene TRBJ1-2, with 7 positions matching TRBD1. The CDR3 totals 14 residues. V lost 9 bases to trimming and J lost 3 bases; unmatched junction nucleotides: 10. In germline, CDR1 is ENHRY, CDR2 SYGVKD. CDR3 protein: CAIWTGRGDYGYTF. CDR3 bases: TGTGCCATATGGACAGGCCGCGGGGACTATGGCTACACCTTC.

The V gene is TRBV7-9, the J gene TRBJ1-2; D not resolved. V shed 5 bases and J shed 3 bases, with 25 bases lying between them. The CDR3 sequence is 18 residues long. Germline V lookup: CDR1 SEHNR, CDR2 FQNEAQ (reference sequence). CDR3: CASSPQTVPAHKDYGYTF. Written as DNA, the CDR3 is TGTGCCAGCAGCCCACAAACCGTCCCGGCCCACAAGGACTATGGCTACACCTTC.

This clone showed up just once. The V and J genes are TRBV7-3 and TRBJ2-1; 7 nucleotides align to TRBD1. The length of the CDR3 is 15 residues. Germline V gene lookup returns CDR1 SGHTA and CDR2 FQGTGA. Unmatched junction bases numbered 6, after V lost 2 bases and J lost 5 bases. CDR3 sequence: CASSLAGTENNEQFF. The CDR3 DNA sequence: TGTGCCAGCAGCTTAGCAGGGACAGAGAACAATGAGCAGTTCTTC.

The chain has TRBV27 and TRBJ1-2; D perhaps matches TRBD1 (5 bases). Between the trimmed V and J ends, which lost 2 bases and 4 bases, there was a span of 11 bases. This CDR3 comprises 14 residues. Germline CDR1 is MNHEY and CDR2 is SMNVEV (reference sequence). The DNA of the CDR3 is TGTGCCAGCAGTTTAGGGGCCGTTGGCTATGGCTACACCTTC. It encodes CASSLGAVGYGYTF.

V and J are TRBV27 and TRBJ2-7; a weak D match, TRBD1 (5 bases). CDR1 is MNHEY, CDR2 SMNVEV, per germline (reference sequence). The CDR3 runs to 14 residues. V was shortened by 3 bases and J by 7 bases, with 16 bases between the two germline ends. CDR3 sequence reads: CASSFGAGLGEQYF. The CDR3 nucleotides read TGTGCCAGCAGTTTCGGTGCAGGGTTGGGTGAGCAGTACTTC.

This clone was found once. This chain joins TRBV9 and TRBJ1-5; D gene unclear. The CDR3 is 15 amino acids. The V and J ends lost 4 bases and 0 bases respectively, with 11 bases between them. Germline CDR1 and CDR2: SGDLS and YYNGEE. CDR3 protein: CASSPTLDSNQPQHF. In nucleotides, the CDR3 is TGTGCCAGCAGCCCAACATTGGATAGCAATCAGCCCCAGCATTTT.